This T cell receptor beta chain appears in the sequencing data of a study of blood T cell repertoires in COVID-19. After removal of 0 bases from V and 2 bases from J, the junction contained 1 base not matched to a gene. Germline CDR1 is GTSNPN and CDR2 is SVGIG (reference sequence). This CDR3 region has 14 residues. TCRdb's copy holds only in-frame clones and misses some; the assay was immunoSEQ multiplex PCR. The table lists under 200,000 clones, approximately 86% of them singletons. This clone was picked up a small number of times. The chain couples TRBV30 to TRBJ1-2; 9 bases fit TRBD1. The sequencing input was peripheral blood. This clonotype was obtained from a man aged 55-75 years with acute or convalescent COVID-19. In DNA, the CDR3 is TGTGCCTGGAGTGTCGGGACAGGGAACTATGGCTACACCTTC. It translates to CAWSVGTGNYGYTF.